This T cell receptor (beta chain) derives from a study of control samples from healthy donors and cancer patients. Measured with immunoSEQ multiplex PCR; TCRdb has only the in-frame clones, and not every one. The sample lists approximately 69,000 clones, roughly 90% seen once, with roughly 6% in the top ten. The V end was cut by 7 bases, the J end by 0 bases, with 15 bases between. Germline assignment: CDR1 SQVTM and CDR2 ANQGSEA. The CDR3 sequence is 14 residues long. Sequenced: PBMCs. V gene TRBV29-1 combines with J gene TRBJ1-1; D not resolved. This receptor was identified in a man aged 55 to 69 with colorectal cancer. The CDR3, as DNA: TGCAGCGCTATGGATAACTCGATGAACACTGAAGCTTTCTTT. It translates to CSAMDNSMNTEAFF.